This entry concerns a single T cell receptor beta chain. The target antigen is unknown. This sample stems from a study of regulatory T cells in long-lasting Graves disease. Findings and limits, study-wide: Persistent disease preferred TRBV28, TRBJ1-2 and TRBJ2-5; new disease, TRBV20-1 and TRBJ2-1. No thyroid tissue was studied; the work used peripheral blood only. Graves' patients with persistent disease showed TCR diversity lower than patients newly diagnosed. A reduction in accuracy may have resulted from the small sample size.

Building the TCR beta libraries relied on iRepertoire HTBI primers, and CDR3 regions underwent Arm-PCR. TCRdb re-called the multiplex PCR reads with MiXCR, one entry per CDR3 protein. The repertoire holds just over 600,000 distinct CDR3 sequences, with approximately 15% as singletons. Stated time point: newly diagnosed GD, antithyroid drugs for less than 3 months. Preparation of the TCR library used RNA extracted from PBMCs. The germline gives CDR1 SGHRS, CDR2 YFSETQ. The junction had 4 bases not matched to a gene; V was cut back by 5 bases and J by 5 bases. This CDR3 spans 15 amino acids. These same data were also listed under a study on T cells in Graves' hyperthyroidism and ophthalmopathy.

The source was peripheral blood mononuclear cells (PBMCs), collected at new diagnosis, from a patient treated with antithyroid drugs. The sequence was collected from a woman under 40 with Graves disease. This chain joins TRBV5-1 and TRBJ2-2; 12 bases align to TRBD2. CDR3 bases: TGCGCCAGCAGTACGACTAGCGGGAGTACCGGGGAGCTGTTTTTT. The encoded protein is CASSTTSGSTGELFF.